The 6 T cell receptor beta chains presented below share a single source sample, sequenced in a study of OX40 agonist ivuxolimab in advanced cancers. This table comes from immunoSEQ multiplex PCR, and its TCRdb copy is limited to in-frame clones, with some not included. The data show tens of thousands of clones, approximately 84% seen once. Source: CD4+ or CD8+ T cells sorted from blood, taken in a trial of the OX40 agonist ivuxolimab. The receptors here all came from an adult with an advanced solid tumor such as melanoma, head and neck, liver or kidney cancer.

The chain employs TRBV6-1 and TRBJ2-4, with D perhaps matching TRBD2 (5 bases). The germline V gene has CDR1 MNHNS and CDR2 SASEGT. This CDR3 comprises 15 residues. The V end was cut by 3 bases, the J end by 1 base, with 10 bases between. CDR3 sequence (DNA): TGTGCCAGCAGTGATTCGGGGATCGCCAAAAACATTCAGTACTTC. Its protein is CASSDSGIAKNIQYF.

The V gene is TRBV5-1, the J gene TRBJ2-7; TRBD2 aligns across 11 bases. The CDR3 extends over 15 amino acids. CDR1 SGHRS and CDR2 YFSETQ come from the germline V gene. After removal of 5 bases from V and 1 base from J, the junction contained 5 bases not matched to a gene. The CDR3 sequence is CASSHPSGGSYEQYF. Written as DNA, the CDR3 is TGCGCCAGCAGTCACCCTAGCGGGGGGTCCTACGAGCAGTACTTC.

CDR3 region: CASSLVWDSTDTQYF. The CDR3 DNA reads as TGTGCCAGCAGCTTAGTCTGGGATAGCACAGATACGCAGTATTTT. The V gene is TRBV7-9, the J gene TRBJ2-3; no definite D call. The V gene lost 1 base and the J gene lost 0 bases, with 8 bases spanning the gap. CDR1 is SEHNR, CDR2 FQNEAQ, per germline (reference sequence). The CDR3 has 15 residues.

The chain links TRBV19 to TRBJ2-7; no clear D. The CDR3 contains 14 residues. CDR1 is LNHDA and CDR2 is SQIVND in the germline V gene (reference sequence). Trimming removed 3 bases at V and 2 bases at J, with 11 bases between. As DNA, the CDR3 is TGTGCCAGTAGTATCTCGACTGATACCTACGAGCAGTACTTC. Translation: CASSISTDTYEQYF. The variable domain in full, with the rest retrieved from reference TRBV19 and TRBJ2-7, is DGGITQSPKYLFRKEGQNVTLSCEQNLNHDAMYWYRQDPGQGLRLIYYSQIVNDFQKGDIAEGYSVSREKKESFPLTVTSAQKNPTAFYLCASSISTDTYEQYFGPGTRLTVT.

The rearrangement uses TRBV12-5 and TRBJ2-1; 11 bases line up with TRBD2. The CDR3 is 13 residues long. Germline V gene sequence: CDR1 LGHNT, CDR2 FRNRAP. Trimming took 9 bases from V and 11 from J; bases not matched to a gene: 9. The CDR3 DNA reads as TGTGCTAGCGAGACTAGCGGGACGCTGAAGCAGTTCTTC. Its translation is CASETSGTLKQFF.

This chain connects TRBV11-2 to TRBJ2-7; TRBD1 matches 7 bases. CDR3 size: 11 residues. Germline CDR1 and CDR2: SGHAT and FQNNGV. Trimming at V came to 5 bases and at J to 13 bases, leaving 8 bases not matched to a gene. In nucleotides, the CDR3 is TGTGCCAGCAGCCCAGACAGGGAACTTTACTTC. It translates to CASSPDRELYF.